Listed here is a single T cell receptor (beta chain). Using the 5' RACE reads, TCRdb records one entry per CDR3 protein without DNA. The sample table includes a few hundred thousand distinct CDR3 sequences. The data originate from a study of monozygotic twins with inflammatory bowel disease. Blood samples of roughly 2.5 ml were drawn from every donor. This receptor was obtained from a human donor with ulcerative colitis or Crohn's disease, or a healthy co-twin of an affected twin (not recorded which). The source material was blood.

The CDR3 sequence is CSVPRTGYGYTF. The chain has TRBV29-1 and TRBJ1-2; the TCRdb D gene call, TRBD1, has no DNA to confirm it. This CDR3 has 12 residues. Germline V gene lookup returns CDR1 SQVTM and CDR2 ANQGSEA.